The clone carrying this T cell receptor (beta chain) was detected once. The antigen is unknown. The sample belongs to a study of cytomegalovirus exposure and HLA in healthy donors. V gave up 3 bases and J gave up 8 bases, with 13 bases separating them. Germline V lookup: CDR1 LNHDA, CDR2 SQIVND (reference sequence). The CDR3 length is 14 residues. PCR involved 60 Vbeta and 13 Jbeta primers. Sequenced by immunoSEQ multiplex PCR; TCRdb stores in-frame clones only, minus some. The sample has about 200,000 clones, 80% to 90% seen once. Study outcomes and limitations: CMV serostatus was the sole immune exposure information available.

The chain has TRBV19 and TRBJ1-4, with D tentatively TRBD1 (5 bases). The origin of this receptor is a woman in her twenties or thirties in good health and CMV-seronegative. Material: PBMCs. CDR3 amino acids: CASSIPGLQEKLFF. CDR3 coding DNA: TGTGCCAGTAGTATCCCAGGGTTACAGGAAAAACTGTTTTTT.